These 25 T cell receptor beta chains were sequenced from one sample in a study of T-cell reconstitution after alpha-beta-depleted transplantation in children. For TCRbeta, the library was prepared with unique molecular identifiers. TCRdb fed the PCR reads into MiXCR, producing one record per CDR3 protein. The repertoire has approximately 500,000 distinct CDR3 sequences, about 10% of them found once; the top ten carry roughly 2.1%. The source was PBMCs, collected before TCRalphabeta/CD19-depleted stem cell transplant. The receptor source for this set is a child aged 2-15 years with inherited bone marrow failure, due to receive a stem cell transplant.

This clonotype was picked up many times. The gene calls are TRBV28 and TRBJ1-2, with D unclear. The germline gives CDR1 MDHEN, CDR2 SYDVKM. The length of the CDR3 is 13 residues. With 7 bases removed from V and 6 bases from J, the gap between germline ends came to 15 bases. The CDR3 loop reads CASIPTLSNGYTF. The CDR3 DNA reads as TGTGCCAGCATCCCGACACTCTCTAATGGCTACACCTTC.

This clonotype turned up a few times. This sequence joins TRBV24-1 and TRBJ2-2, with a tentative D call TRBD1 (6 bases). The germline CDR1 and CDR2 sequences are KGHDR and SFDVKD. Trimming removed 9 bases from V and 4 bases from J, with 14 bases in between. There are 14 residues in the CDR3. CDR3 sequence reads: CATQYGGSTGELFF. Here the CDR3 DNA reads TGTGCCACCCAGTATGGGGGCAGCACCGGGGAGCTGTTTTTT.

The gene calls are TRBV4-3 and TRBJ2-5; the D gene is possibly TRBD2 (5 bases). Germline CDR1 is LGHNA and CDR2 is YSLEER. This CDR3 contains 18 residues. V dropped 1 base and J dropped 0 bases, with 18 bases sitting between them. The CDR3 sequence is CASSQAAPGLAYQETQYF. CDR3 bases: TGCGCCAGCAGCCAAGCCGCCCCCGGCCTAGCTTACCAAGAGACCCAGTACTTC.

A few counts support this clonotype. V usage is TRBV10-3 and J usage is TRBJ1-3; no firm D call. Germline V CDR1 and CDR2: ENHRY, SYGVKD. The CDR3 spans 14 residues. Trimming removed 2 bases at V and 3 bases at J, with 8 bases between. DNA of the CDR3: TGTGCCATCAGTGAGCAGTACAGTGGAAACACCATATATTTT. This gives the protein CAISEQYSGNTIYF.

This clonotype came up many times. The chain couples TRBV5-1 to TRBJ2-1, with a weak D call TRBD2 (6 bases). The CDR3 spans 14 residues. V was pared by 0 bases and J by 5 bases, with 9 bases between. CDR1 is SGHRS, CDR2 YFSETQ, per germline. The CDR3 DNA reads TGCGCCAGCAGCTTGGGAGTAGCGGACAATGAGCAGTTCTTC. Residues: CASSLGVADNEQFF.

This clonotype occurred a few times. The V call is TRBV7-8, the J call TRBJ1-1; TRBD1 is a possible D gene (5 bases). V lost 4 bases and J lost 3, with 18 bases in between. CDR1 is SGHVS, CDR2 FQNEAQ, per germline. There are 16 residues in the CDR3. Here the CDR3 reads CASSYSGGLGDTEAFF. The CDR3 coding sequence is TGTGCCAGCAGCTACAGTGGGGGTTTAGGGGACACTGAAGCTTTCTTT.

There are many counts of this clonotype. The CDR3, as DNA: TGCGCCAGCAGCCAAGACCCCGGACTAGCGAATTATATGGGGAATGAGCAGTTCTTC. This translates into CASSQDPGLANYMGNEQFF. The chain employs TRBV4-3 and TRBJ2-1; TRBD2 matches at 9 bases. The length of the CDR3 is 19 residues. J gave up 7 bases and V 0 bases, and 16 bases lay outside the gene matches. Germline V lookup: CDR1 LGHNA, CDR2 YSLEER.

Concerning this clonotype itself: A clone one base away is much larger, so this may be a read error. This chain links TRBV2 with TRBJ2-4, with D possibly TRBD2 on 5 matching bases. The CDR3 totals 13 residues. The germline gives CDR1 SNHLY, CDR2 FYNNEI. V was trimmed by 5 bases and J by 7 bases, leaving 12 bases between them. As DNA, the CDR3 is TGTGCCAGCAGTCGGGATCCATGGAACATTCAGTACTTC. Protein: CASSRDPWNIQYF.

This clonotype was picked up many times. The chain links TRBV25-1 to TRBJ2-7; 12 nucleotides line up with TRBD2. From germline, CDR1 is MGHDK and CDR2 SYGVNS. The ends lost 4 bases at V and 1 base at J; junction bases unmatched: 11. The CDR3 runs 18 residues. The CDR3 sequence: CASSGGVAGTSGSYEQYF. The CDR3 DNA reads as TGTGCCAGCAGTGGTGGGGTAGCCGGGACTAGCGGGTCCTACGAGCAGTACTTC.

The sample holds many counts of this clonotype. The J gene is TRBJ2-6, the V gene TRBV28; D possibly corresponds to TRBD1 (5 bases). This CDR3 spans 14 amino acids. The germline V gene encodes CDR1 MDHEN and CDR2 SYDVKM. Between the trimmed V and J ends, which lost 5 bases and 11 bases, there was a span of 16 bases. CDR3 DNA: TGTGCCAGCAGTGCTCCCAGGGCCCTGGACGTCCTGACTTTC. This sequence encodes CASSAPRALDVLTF.

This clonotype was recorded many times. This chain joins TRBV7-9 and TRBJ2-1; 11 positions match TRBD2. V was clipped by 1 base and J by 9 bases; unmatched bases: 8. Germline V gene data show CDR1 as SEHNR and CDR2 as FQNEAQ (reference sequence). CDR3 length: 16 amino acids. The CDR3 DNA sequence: TGTGCCAGCAGCTTAGAGGGGCCTAGCGGGAGGTCTGAGCAGTTCTTC. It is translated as CASSLEGPSGRSEQFF. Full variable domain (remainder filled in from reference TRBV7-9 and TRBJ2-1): DTGVSQNPRHKITKRGQNVTFRCDPISEHNRLYWYRQTLGQGPEFLTYFQNEAQLEKSRLLSDRFSAERPKGSFSTLEIQRTEQGDSAMYLCASSLEGPSGRSEQFFGPGTRLTVL.

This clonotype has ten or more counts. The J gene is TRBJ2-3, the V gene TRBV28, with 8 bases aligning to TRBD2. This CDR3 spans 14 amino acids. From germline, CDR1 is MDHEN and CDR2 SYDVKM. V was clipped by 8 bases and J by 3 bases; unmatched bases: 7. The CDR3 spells CASGVSGSTDTQYF. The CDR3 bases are TGTGCCAGCGGTGTCAGCGGGAGTACAGATACGCAGTATTTT.

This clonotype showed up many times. CDR3 loop: CASSLLGGELFF. The CDR3 DNA reads as TGTGCCAGCAGTTTACTGGGCGGGGAGCTGTTTTTT. The chain has TRBV28 and TRBJ2-2; D remains ambiguous. There are 12 residues in the CDR3. V was pared by 2 bases and J by 7 bases, with 5 bases between. Germline V lookup: CDR1 MDHEN, CDR2 SYDVKM.

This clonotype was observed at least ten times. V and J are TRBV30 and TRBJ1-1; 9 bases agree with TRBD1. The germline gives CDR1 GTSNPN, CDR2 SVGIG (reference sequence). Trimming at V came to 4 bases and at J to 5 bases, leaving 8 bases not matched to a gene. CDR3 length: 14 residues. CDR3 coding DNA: TGTGCCTGGACCCTGGGACAGGGCGAAACTGAAGCTTTCTTT. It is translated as CAWTLGQGETEAFF.

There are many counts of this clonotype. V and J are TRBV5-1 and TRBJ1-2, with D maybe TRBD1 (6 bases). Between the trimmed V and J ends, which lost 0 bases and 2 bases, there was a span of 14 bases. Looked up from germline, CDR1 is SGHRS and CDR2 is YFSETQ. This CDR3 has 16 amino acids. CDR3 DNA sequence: TGCGCCAGCAGCTTGGCCTTGACGGGACAAAACTATGGCTACACCTTC. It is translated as CASSLALTGQNYGYTF.

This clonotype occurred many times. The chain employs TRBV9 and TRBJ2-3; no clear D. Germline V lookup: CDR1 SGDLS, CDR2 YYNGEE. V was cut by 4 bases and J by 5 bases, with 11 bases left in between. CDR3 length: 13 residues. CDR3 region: CASSPRLLDTQYF. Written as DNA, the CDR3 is TGTGCCAGCAGCCCGCGCCTATTAGATACGCAGTATTTT.

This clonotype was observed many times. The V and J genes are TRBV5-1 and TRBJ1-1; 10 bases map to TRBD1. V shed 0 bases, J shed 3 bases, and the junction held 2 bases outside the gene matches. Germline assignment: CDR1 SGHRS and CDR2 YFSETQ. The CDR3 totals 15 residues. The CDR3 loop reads CASSLGGTGDTEAFF. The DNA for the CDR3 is TGCGCCAGCAGCTTGGGGGGGACAGGGGACACTGAAGCTTTCTTT.

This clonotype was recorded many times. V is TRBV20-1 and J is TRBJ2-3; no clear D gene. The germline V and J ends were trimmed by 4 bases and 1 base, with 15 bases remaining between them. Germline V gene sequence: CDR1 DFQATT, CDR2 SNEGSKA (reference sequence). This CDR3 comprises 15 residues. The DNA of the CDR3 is TGCAGTGCTAAGCGACACCGCTTGGGCACAGATACGCAGTATTTT. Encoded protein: CSAKRHRLGTDTQYF.

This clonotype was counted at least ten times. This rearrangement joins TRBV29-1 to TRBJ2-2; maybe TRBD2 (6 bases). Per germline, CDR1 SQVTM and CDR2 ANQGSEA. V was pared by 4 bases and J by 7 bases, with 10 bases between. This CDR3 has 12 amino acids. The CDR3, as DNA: TGCAGCGTTGTACGGGGGATCGGGGAGCTGTTTTTT. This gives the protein CSVVRGIGELFF.

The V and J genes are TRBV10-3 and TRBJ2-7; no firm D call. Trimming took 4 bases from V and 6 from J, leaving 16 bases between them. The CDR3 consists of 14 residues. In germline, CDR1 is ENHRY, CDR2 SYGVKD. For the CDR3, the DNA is TGTGCCATCAGTGCAAACTCACCATCTTCCGAGCAGTACTTC. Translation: CAISANSPSSEQYF.

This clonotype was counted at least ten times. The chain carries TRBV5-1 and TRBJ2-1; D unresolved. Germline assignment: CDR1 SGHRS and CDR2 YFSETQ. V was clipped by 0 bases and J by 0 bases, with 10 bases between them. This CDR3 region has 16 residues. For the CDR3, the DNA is TGCGCCAGCAGCTTGGGTTTTAACCCCTCCTACAATGAGCAGTTCTTC. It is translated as CASSLGFNPSYNEQFF.

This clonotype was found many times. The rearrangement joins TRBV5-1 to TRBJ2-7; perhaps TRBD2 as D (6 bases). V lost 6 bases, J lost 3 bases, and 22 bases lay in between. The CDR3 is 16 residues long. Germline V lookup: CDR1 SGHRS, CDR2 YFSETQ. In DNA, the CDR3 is TGCGCCAGCACAGGAGGGGACGCGACCGACCACTACGAGCAGTACTTC. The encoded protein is CASTGGDATDHYEQYF.

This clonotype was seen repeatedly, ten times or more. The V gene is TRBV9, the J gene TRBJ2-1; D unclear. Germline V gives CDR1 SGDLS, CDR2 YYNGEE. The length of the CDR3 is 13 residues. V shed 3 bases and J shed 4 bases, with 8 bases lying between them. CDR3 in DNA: TGTGCCAGCAGCGCCCCGGTGTACAATGAGCAGTTCTTC. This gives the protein CASSAPVYNEQFF. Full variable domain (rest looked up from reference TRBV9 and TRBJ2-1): DSGVTQTPKHLITATGQRVTLRCSPRSGDLSVYWYQQSLDQGLQFLIQYYNGEERAKGNILERFSAQQFPDLHSELNLSSLELGDSALYFCASSAPVYNEQFFGPGTRLTVL.

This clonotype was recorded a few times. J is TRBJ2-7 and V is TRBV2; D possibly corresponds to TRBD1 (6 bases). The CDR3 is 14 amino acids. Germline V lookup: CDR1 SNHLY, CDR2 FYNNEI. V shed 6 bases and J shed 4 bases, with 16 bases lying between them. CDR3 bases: TGTGCCAGCAGGACGACAGGTCCTCGATACGAGCAGTACTTC. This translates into CASRTTGPRYEQYF.

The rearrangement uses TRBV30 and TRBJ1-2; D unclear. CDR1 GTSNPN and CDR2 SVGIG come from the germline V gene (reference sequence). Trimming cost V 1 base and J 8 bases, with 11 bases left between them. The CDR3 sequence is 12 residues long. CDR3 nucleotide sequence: TGTGCCTGGAGTGCACAGATCTCAGGCTACACCTTC. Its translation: CAWSAQISGYTF.